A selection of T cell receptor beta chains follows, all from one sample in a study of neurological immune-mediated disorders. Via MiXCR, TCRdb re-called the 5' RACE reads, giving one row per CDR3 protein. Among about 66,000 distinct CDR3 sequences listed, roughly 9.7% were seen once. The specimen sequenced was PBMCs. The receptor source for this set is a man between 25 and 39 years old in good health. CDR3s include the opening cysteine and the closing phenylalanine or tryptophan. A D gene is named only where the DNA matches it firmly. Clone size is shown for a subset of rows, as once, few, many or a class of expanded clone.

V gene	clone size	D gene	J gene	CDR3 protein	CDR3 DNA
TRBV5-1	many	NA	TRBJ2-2	CASSLQDTGELFF	TGCGCCAGCAGCTTGCAAGACACCGGGGAGCTGTTTTTT
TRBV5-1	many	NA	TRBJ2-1	CASGAWDVNEQFF	TGCGCCAGCGGGGCTTGGGATGTCAATGAGCAGTTCTTC
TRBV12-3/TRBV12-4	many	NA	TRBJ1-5	CASSLVERQPQHF	TGTGCCAGCAGTTTAGTCGAACGACAGCCCCAGCATTTT
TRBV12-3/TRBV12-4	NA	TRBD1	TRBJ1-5	CASRGGAGGNQPQHF	TGTGCCAGCAGAGGGGGCGCGGGGGGCAATCAGCCCCAGCATTTT
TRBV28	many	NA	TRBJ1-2	CASSTIGRGWYGYTF	TGTGCCAGCAGCACGATTGGACGGGGGTGGTATGGCTACACCTTC
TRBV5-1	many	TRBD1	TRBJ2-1	CASSWEDRVSYNEQFF	TGCGCCAGCAGCTGGGAGGACAGGGTTTCTTATAATGAGCAGTTCTTC
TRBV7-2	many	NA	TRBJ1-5	CASSPIQGWNQPQHF	TGTGCCAGCAGCCCCATCCAGGGTTGGAATCAGCCCCAGCATTTT
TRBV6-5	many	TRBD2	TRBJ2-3	CASSYHVIGARAGGADTQYF	TGTGCCAGCAGTTACCATGTGATAGGTGCACGAGCGGGAGGGGCAGATACGCAGTATTTT
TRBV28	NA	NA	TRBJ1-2	CASGSPNYGYTF	TGTGCCAGCGGCTCCCCCAACTATGGCTACACCTTC
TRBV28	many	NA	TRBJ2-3	CASEDLTDTQYF	TGTGCCAGCGAGGACCTCACAGATACGCAGTATTTT
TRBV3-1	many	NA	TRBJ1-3	CASSQNSGNTIYF	TGTGCCAGCAGCCAAAACTCTGGAAACACCATATATTTT
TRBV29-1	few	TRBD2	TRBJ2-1	CSVEDLRLAGSPYNEQFF	TGCAGCGTTGAAGATCTTAGACTAGCGGGATCTCCCTACAATGAGCAGTTCTTC
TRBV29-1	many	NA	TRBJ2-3	CSVEDRGGIRTDTQYF	TGCAGCGTTGAAGATAGAGGGGGGATTCGGACAGATACGCAGTATTTT
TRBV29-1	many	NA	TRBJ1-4	CSVVKGVNEKLFF	TGCAGCGTTGTGAAGGGGGTCAACGAAAAACTGTTTTTT
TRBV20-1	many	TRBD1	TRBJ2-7	CSAPGTAYEQYF	TGCAGTGCTCCCGGGACAGCGTACGAGCAGTACTTC
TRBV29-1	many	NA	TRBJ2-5	CSSVPGGQQETQYF	TGCAGCTCCGTCCCCGGGGGGCAACAGGAGACCCAGTACTTC
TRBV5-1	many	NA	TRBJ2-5	CASSIPLDVGQETQYF	TGCGCCAGCAGCATACCCCTGGACGTGGGCCAAGAGACCCAGTACTTC
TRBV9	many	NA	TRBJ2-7	CASSVGGDPYYEQYF	TGTGCCAGCAGCGTAGGGGGGGACCCCTACTACGAGCAGTACTTC
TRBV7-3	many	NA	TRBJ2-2	CASGRNTGELFF	TGTGCCAGCGGGCGGAACACCGGGGAGCTGTTTTTT
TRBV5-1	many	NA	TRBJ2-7	CASSPGSGVYEQYF	TGCGCCAGCAGCCCTGGGTCGGGCGTCTACGAGCAGTACTTC
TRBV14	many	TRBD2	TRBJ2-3	CASSQVFSGSADTQYF	TGTGCCAGCAGCCAAGTCTTTAGCGGGAGTGCAGATACGCAGTATTTT
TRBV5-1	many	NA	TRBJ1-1	CASGQEPFTEAFF	TGCGCCAGCGGGCAGGAACCATTCACTGAAGCTTTCTTT
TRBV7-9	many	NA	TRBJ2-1	CASRASVFSYNEQFF	TGTGCCAGCAGGGCCAGCGTCTTTTCCTACAATGAGCAGTTCTTC
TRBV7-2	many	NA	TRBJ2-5	CASSVTRQETQYF	TGTGCCAGCAGCGTGACTAGACAAGAGACCCAGTACTTC
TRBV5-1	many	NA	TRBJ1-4	CASSALGGATNEKLFF	TGCGCCAGCAGCGCGCTTGGGGGCGCAACTAATGAAAAACTGTTTTTT
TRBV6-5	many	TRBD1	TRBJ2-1	CASSHDRGPFF	TGTGCCAGCAGTCATGACAGGGGCCCGTTCTTC
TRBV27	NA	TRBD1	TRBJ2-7	CASIPYLGQVGEQYF	TGTGCCAGCATTCCTTACCTGGGACAGGTGGGCGAGCAGTACTTC
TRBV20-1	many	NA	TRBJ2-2	CSASDRVTNTGELFF	TGCAGTGCTAGCGACCGAGTTACGAACACCGGGGAGCTGTTTTTT
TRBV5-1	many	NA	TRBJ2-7	CASSPSAGRVYEQYF	TGCGCCAGCAGCCCCTCCGCGGGGCGGGTCTACGAGCAGTACTTC
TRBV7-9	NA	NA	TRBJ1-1	CASSPSPVNTEAFF	TGTGCCAGCAGCCCCTCTCCGGTGAACACTGAAGCTTTCTTT
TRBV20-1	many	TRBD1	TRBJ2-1	CSAPRTGFEQFF	TGCAGTGCGCCCCGGACAGGGTTTGAGCAGTTCTTC
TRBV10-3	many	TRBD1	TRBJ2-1	CAISRASGQGGNEQFF	TGTGCCATCAGCCGTGCCTCCGGACAGGGGGGCAATGAGCAGTTCTTC
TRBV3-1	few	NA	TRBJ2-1	CASSQDLGWGMGNNEQFF	TGTGCCAGCAGCCAAGATCTCGGGTGGGGGATGGGGAACAATGAGCAGTTCTTC
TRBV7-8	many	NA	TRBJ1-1	CASSRDRGGYGKIYTEAFF	TGTGCCAGCAGCCGCGACAGAGGCGGATATGGCAAGATATATACTGAAGCTTTCTTT
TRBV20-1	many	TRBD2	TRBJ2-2	CSARGPGLANTGELFF	TGCAGTGCTAGAGGGCCGGGACTAGCGAACACCGGGGAGCTGTTTTTT
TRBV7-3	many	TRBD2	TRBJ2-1	CASSLMTSSSEQFF	TGTGCCAGCAGCTTAATGACTAGCTCAAGTGAGCAGTTCTTC
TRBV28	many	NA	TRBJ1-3	CASRGWTGNTIYF	TGTGCCAGCCGAGGTTGGACTGGAAACACCATATATTTT
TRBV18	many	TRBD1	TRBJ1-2	CASSPRTGSSYTF	TGTGCCAGCTCACCGAGGACAGGGAGTAGCTACACCTTC
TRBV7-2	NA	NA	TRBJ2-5	CASSFYDLGRETQYF	TGTGCCAGCAGCTTTTACGATCTGGGGCGAGAGACCCAGTACTTC
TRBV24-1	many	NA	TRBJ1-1	CATSAAPVNTEAFF	TGTGCCACCAGCGCGGCACCGGTGAACACTGAAGCTTTCTTT
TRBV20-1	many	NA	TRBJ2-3	CSASDDSEVGDTQYF	TGCAGTGCTAGTGACGACAGCGAGGTGGGGGATACGCAGTATTTT
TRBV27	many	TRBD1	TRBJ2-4	CASSTDRAAKNIQYF	TGTGCCAGCAGTACCGACAGGGCCGCCAAAAACATTCAGTACTTC
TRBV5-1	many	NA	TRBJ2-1	CASSRPGGPNEQFF	TGCGCCAGCAGCCGGCCGGGCGGGCCCAATGAGCAGTTCTTC
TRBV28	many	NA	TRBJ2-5	CASSLFYREETQYF	TGTGCCAGCAGTTTATTCTACAGGGAAGAGACCCAGTACTTC
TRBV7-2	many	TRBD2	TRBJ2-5	CASSPGLAWRETQYF	TGTGCCAGCAGCCCCGGACTAGCCTGGCGGGAGACCCAGTACTTC
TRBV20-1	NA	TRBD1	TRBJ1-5	CCARRQGRALGIGLNQPQHF	TGCTGTGCTCGACGACAGGGAAGGGCCCTCGGTATAGGTCTAAATCAGCCCCAGCATTTT
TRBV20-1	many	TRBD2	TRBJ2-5	CSAARLAAHSGETQYF	TGCAGTGCCGCTCGGCTAGCGGCCCATTCGGGGGAGACCCAGTACTTC
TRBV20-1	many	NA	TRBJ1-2	CSARGALGYGYTF	TGCAGTGCTAGAGGGGCATTGGGCTATGGCTACACCTTC
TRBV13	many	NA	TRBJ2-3	CASSDGGPSTDTQYF	TGTGCCAGCAGCGATGGGGGCCCCAGCACAGATACGCAGTATTTT
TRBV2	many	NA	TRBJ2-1	CASSPTRRAEYYNEQFF	TGTGCCAGCAGCCCAACGCGAAGGGCGGAGTACTACAATGAGCAGTTCTTC
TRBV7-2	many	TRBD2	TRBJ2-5	CASSLAGLAQETQYF	TGTGCCAGCAGCTTAGCCGGACTAGCCCAAGAGACCCAGTACTTC
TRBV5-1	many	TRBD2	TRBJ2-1	CASTDNQRGGIQEQFF	TGCGCCAGCACCGACAACCAGCGCGGGGGAATACAGGAGCAGTTCTTC
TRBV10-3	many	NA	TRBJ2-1	CAISEWSGLGNNEQFF	TGTGCCATCAGTGAGTGGTCAGGACTTGGCAACAATGAGCAGTTCTTC
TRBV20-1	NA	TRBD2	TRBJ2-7	CSARTRGGYEQYF	TGCAGTGCTCGGACTAGAGGAGGATACGAGCAGTACTTC
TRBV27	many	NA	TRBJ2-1	CASSLLAASSYNVAQFF	TGTGCCAGCAGTTTATTGGCGGCTAGCTCCTACAATGTTGCGCAGTTCTTC